This section outlines one T cell receptor beta chain sequence together with its context. Its antigen remains unknown. CDR1 and CDR2 from the germline V gene are SEHNR and FQNEAQ (reference sequence). The germline V and J ends were trimmed by 1 base and 4 bases, with 13 bases remaining between them. The CDR3 has 15 amino acids. The data originate from a study of naive and memory T cell subsets. Study-level findings and limits: Over 90% of naive TCR sequences appeared only once, unlike memory subsets. No ground truth validated the naive and memory repertoire findings.

Both TRBC1 and TRBC2 were covered by a beta constant-region primer of two equimolar oligonucleotides. One entry per CDR3 protein, called by TCRdb with MiXCR from the UMI-ligation and nested PCR reads. Counted here are 140,000 to 150,000 distinct CDR3 sequences, over 15% occurring once; the ten biggest clones make up around 0.14%. The source material was naive CD4+ T cells from blood. The TCR was taken from a human donor in good health. This chain uses TRBV7-9 with TRBJ1-1, with D possibly being TRBD1 (6 bases). The CDR3 loop reads CASSLVAGAVTEAFF. CDR3 bases: TGTGCCAGCAGCTTAGTGGCGGGGGCGGTCACTGAAGCTTTCTTT.